The sequence of this T cell receptor (beta chain) was determined in a study of lymphopenia after photon versus proton radiotherapy. In this sample, this clone turned up once. What it recognizes is unknown. Study results and caveats: Proton therapy kept repertoires fairly stable, unlike photons, which gained effector/memory cells. In patients who died, overall survival fell as post-nadir TCR diversity dropped more.

The CDR3 loop spans 15 amino acids. The V gene's germline CDR1 is SNHLY and CDR2 FYNNEI. The germline V and J ends were trimmed by 0 bases and 5 bases, with 13 bases remaining between them. The table came from immunoSEQ multiplex PCR; TCRdb's copy has only in-frame clones and leaves some out. This table holds roughly 150,000 clones, about 85% found once. The sequences come from peripheral blood, collected from a patient treated with photon-based radiotherapy. This clonotype was sampled from a man between 45 and 60 years old with gastric cancer. V usage is TRBV2 and J usage is TRBJ1-1, with unresolved D. The CDR3 reads CASSEAEDRDTEAFF. CDR3 nucleotides: TGTGCCAGCAGTGAAGCAGAAGACCGGGATACTGAAGCTTTCTTT.